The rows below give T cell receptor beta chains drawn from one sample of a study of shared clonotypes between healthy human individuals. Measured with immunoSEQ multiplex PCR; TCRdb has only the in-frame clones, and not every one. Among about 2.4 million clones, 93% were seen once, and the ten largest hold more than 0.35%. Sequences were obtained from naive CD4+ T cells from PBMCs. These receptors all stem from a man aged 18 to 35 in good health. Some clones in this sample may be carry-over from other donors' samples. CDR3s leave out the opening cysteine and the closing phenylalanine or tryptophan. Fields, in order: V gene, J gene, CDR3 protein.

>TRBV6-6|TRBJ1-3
ASRRPGQFSGNTIY
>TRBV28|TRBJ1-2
ASSLGAYYGYT
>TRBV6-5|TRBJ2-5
ASSATGTGKETQY
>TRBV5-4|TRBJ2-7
ASSQGLADTYEQY
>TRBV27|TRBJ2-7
ASSLRQGAYEQY
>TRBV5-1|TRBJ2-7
ASSKPGGQQY
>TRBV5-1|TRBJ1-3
ASSTYGVQLGNTIY
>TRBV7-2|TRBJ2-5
ASSRQGSQETQY
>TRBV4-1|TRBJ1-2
ASSQALRQGAPYGYT
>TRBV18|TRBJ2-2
ASSPSRNGELF
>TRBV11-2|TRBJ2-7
ASRPGQGVSLYYEQY
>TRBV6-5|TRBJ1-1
ASSYLGGAGTEAF
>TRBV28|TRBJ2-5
ASSTYQETQY
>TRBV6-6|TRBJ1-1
ASSPSGNTEAF
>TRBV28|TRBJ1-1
ASSLSRNTEAF
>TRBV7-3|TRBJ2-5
ASSLSTAGETQY
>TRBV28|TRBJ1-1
ASTRGTEAF
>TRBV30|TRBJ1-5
AWSSGGRGNQPQH
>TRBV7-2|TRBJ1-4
ASSLGDRDYEKLF
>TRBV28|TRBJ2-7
ASSDSYEQY
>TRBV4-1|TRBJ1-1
ASSLIMGQQGTEAF
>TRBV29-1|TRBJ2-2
SVPRTGNTGELF
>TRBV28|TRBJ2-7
ASTPPARGEQY
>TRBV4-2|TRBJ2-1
ASSPRGGGTGEQF
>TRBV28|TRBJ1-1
ASSSRPERAF
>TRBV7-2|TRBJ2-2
ASSSGQGGVGELF
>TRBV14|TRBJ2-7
ASSQVWQPYYEQY
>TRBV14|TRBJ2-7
ASSPSVRGEQY
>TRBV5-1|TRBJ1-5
ASSLIPGFDQPQH
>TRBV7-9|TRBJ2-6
ASSWRDTYSGANVLT
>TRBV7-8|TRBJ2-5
ASSPGRWRGSQETQY
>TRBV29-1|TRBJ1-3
SVQGQASGNTIY
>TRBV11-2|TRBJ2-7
ASSSLRNYEQY
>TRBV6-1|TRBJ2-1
ASSGTSSNEQF
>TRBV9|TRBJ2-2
ASSPEGGRWTGELF
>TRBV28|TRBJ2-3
ASSAIAGGWGGDTQY
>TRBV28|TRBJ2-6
ASTVGGSGANVLT
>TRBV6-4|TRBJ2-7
ASSDSWPLAYEQY
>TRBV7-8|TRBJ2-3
ASSQEDTQY
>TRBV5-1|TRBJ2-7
ASSLSGTHSYEQY
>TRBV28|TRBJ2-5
ASSSAPGLAGAGETQY
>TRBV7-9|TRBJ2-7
ASSLANQIHEQY
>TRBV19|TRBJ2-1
ASSIGGLAGVTQF
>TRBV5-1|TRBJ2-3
ASARDQSTDTQY
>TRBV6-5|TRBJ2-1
ASSRRGIYNEQF
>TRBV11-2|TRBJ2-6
ASSFYGRTRASGANVLT
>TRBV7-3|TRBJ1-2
ASSLTRQGDGYT
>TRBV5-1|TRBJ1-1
ASSLPYDTEAF
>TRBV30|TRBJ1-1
AWSEGLGTEAF
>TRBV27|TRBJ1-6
ASSSSTGTFYNSPLH
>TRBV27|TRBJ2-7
ASSLSGYEQY
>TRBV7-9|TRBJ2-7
ASSRTGTSGIYEQY
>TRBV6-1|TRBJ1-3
ASTPTGSGNTIY
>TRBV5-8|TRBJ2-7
ASSLTGAGQYEQY